These 2 T cell receptor beta chains share one sample of origin, sequenced in a study of blood T cell repertoires in COVID-19. The repertoire was sequenced with immunoSEQ multiplex PCR; TCRdb's copy has only in-frame clones and lacks some. The sample contains tens of thousands of clones, approximately 85% of which appear only once. The sequencing sample was made of peripheral blood. The receptors shown here come from a man in his 70s with acute or convalescent COVID-19.

This sequence joins TRBV27 and TRBJ2-2; perhaps TRBD2 as D (5 bases). Germline CDR1 is MNHEY and CDR2 is SMNVEV (reference sequence). Trimming stripped 0 bases from V and 7 bases from J, with 12 bases between. CDR3 length: 15 amino acids. CDR3 in amino acids: CASSLSPAEDGELFF. Here the CDR3 DNA reads TGTGCCAGCAGTTTATCCCCGGCGGAGGACGGGGAGCTGTTTTTT.

The chain recombines TRBV9 with TRBJ1-4; 8 bases agree with TRBD1. The CDR3 has 15 amino acids. Unmatched junction bases numbered 6, after V lost 3 bases and J lost 5 bases. CDR1 and CDR2 (germline): SGDLS, YYNGEE. The CDR3 nucleotides are TGTGCCAGCAGCGCCTCAGGGGGCCTAAATGAAAAACTGTTTTTT. Protein: CASSASGGLNEKLFF.